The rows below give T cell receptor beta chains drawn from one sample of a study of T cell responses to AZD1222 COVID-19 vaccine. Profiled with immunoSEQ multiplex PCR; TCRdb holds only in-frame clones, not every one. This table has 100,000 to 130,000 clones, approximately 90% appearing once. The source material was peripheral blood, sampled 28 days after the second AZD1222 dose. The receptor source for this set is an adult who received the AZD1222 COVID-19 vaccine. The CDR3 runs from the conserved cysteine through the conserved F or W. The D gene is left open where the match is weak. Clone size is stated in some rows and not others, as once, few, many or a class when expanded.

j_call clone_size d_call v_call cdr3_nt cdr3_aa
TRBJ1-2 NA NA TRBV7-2 TGTGCCAGCAGCTCGTATCTCCCCCGGGGCGGCTACACCTTC CASSSYLPRGGYTF
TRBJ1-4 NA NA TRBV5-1 TGCGCCAGCAGCCCGGACAGTAGGAATGAAAAACTGTTTTTT CASSPDSRNEKLFF
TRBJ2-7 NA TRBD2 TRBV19 TGTGCCAGCCAGGGACTAGCGAACGAGCAGTACTTC CASQGLANEQYF
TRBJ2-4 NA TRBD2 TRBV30 TGTGCCTGGAGTGTCGGGTTTAGCGGGGGGGGTCTGATAAAAAACATTCAGTACTTC CAWSVGFSGGGLIKNIQYF
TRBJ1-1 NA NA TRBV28 TGTGCCAGCAGTTTGGTGAACACTGAAGCTTTCTTT CASSLVNTEAFF
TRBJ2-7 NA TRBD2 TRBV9 TGTGCCAGCAGCGAGGCTAGCGGCTACGAGCAGTACTTC CASSEASGYEQYF
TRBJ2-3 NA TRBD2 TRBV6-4 TGTGCCAGCAGTGACGGCACTAGCGGGGGAGCAGATACGCAGTATTTT CASSDGTSGGADTQYF
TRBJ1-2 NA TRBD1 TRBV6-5 TGTGCCAGCAGCCTCGACAGGGGGACTAACTATGGCTACACCTTC CASSLDRGTNYGYTF
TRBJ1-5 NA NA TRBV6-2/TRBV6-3 TGTGCCAGCAGTTACTCCGGGCTAAATCAGCCCCAGCATTTT CASSYSGLNQPQHF
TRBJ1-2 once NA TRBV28 TGTGCCAGCAGGCTACAGAACTATGGCTACACCTTC CASRLQNYGYTF
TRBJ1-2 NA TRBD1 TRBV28 TGTGCCAGCAGTTTATGGGGACAGGGCGCCAAACTAGGGTATGGCTACACCTTC CASSLWGQGAKLGYGYTF
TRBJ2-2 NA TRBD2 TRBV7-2 TGTGCCAGCAGTGGGGGACTAGCGGGCACCGGGGAGCTGTTTTTT CASSGGLAGTGELFF
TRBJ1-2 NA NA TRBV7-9 TGTGCCAGCAGCCCCAAGGTCGGGGGAGAGGTGGGCTACACCTTC CASSPKVGGEVGYTF
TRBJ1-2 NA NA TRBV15 TGTGCCACCAGCAGAGATAGGGCCCGGGAGGTCGGCGGCTACACCTTC CATSRDRAREVGGYTF
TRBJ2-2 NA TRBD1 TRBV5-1 TGCGCCAGCAGCGTGACAGGGGTCACCGGGGAGCTGTTTTTT CASSVTGVTGELFF
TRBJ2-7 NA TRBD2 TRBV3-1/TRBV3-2 TGTGCCAGCAGCCAAGATAGGAAGCGGGAGGGCCCCTACGAGCAGTACTTC CASSQDRKREGPYEQYF
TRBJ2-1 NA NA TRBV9 TGTGCCAGCAGCAGTAGGGTAGATGAGCAGTTCTTC CASSSRVDEQFF
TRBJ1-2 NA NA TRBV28 TGTGCCAGCAGCCCGCCTGGGGGGGTGGGGGGCTACACCTTC CASSPPGGVGGYTF
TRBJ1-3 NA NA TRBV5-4 TGTGCCAGCAGCGACGGGACGGGCTCTGGAAACACCATATATTTT CASSDGTGSGNTIYF
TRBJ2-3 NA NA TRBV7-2 TGTGCCAGCAGCTTACGCAAGGGCACAGATACGCAGTATTTT CASSLRKGTDTQYF
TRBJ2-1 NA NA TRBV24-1 TGTGCCACCAGTGATCAGGCTACCAATGAGCAGTTCTTC CATSDQATNEQFF
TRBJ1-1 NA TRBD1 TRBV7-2 TGTGCCAGCAGCTCACCCCGGGACAGGGGAAGGAACACTGAAGCTTTCTTT CASSSPRDRGRNTEAFF
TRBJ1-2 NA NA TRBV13 TGTGCCAGCAGCTTAGTATATGAGACAGATGTTGGCTACACCTTC CASSLVYETDVGYTF
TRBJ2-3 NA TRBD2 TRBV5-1 TGCGCCAGCAGCTTAACTAGCGGGGGGCCGAGCACAGATACGCAGTATTTT CASSLTSGGPSTDTQYF
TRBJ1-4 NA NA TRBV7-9 TGTGCCAGCAGCTTACACTCAACTAATGAAAAACTGTTTTTT CASSLHSTNEKLFF
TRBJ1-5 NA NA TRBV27 TGTGCCAGCAGCTCCCCGGACAGACTCAATCAGCCCCAGCATTTT CASSSPDRLNQPQHF
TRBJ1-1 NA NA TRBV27 TGTGCCAGCAGACTAACCTGGAACACTGAAGCTTTCTTT CASRLTWNTEAFF
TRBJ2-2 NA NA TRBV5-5 TGTGCCAGCAGCTACAAAGGCCCCGGGGAGCTGTTTTTT CASSYKGPGELFF
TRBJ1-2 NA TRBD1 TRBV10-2 TGCGCCAGCAGACCCGGGACAGGGGCCGATGTAAACTATGGCTACACCTTC CASRPGTGADVNYGYTF
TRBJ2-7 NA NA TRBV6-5 TGTGCCAGCATCGAGACTACCTACGAGCAGTACTTC CASIETTYEQYF
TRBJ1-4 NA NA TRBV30 TGTGCCTGGAGTCCCATGGACCCTCGTGAAAAACTGTTTTTT CAWSPMDPREKLFF
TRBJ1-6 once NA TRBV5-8 TGTGCCAGCAGCTTGCAGGACAGAGCTCATTCACCCCTCCACTTT CASSLQDRAHSPLHF
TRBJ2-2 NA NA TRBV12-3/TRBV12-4 TGTGCCAGCAGTTTAGTAAACGTGGGGGAGCTGTTTTTT CASSLVNVGELFF
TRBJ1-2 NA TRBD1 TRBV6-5 TGTGCCAGCAGTTACGACCGGGACAGGGTTCGTGGCTACACCTTC CASSYDRDRVRGYTF
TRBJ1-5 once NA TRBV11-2 TGTGCCAGCAGCTGGCGGGCAGGGCCTAATCAGCCCCAGCATTTT CASSWRAGPNQPQHF
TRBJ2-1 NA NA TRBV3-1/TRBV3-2 TGTGCCAGCAGCCAAGGGGAGGCGGGGGCAAGCTACAATGAGCAGTTCTTC CASSQGEAGASYNEQFF
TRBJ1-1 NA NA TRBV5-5 TGTGCCAGCAGCTTGCGCTGGAACACTGAAGCTTTCTTT CASSLRWNTEAFF
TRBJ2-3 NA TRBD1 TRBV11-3 TGTGCCAGCAGCGCCATGACAGGGGGCCCCACAGATACGCAGTATTTT CASSAMTGGPTDTQYF
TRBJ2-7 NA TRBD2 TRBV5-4 TGTGCCAGCAGCCTCCCGGGACTAGCAGACGAGCAGTACTTC CASSLPGLADEQYF
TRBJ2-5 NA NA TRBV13 TGTGCCAGCAGCTTAGGGGCAGGGGTAGCCCTCCAAGAGACCCAGTACTTC CASSLGAGVALQETQYF
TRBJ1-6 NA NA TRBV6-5 TGTGCCAGCAGTTACTCGCAGGCTTCGGATTCACCCCTCCACTTT CASSYSQASDSPLHF
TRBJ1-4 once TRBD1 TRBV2 TGTGCCAGTACTATACAGGGGGCGTATGAAAAACTGTTTTTT CASTIQGAYEKLFF
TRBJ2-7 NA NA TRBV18 TGTGCCAGCTCACCGCAGGGTATCAGCTACGAGCAGTACTTC CASSPQGISYEQYF
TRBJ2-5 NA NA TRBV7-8 TGTGCCAGCAGCTTATCCCCCCTGGGAGAGACCCAGTACTTC CASSLSPLGETQYF
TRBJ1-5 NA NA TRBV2 TGTGCCAGCAGTGAAGCAGGATATAGCAATCAGCCCCAGCATTTT CASSEAGYSNQPQHF
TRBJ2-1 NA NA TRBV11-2 TGTGCCAGCAGCTTACGAGGAGACACCTACAATGAGCAGTTCTTC CASSLRGDTYNEQFF
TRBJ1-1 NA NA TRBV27 TGTGCCAGCAGTTTATTTACCCCCAACCTCCCGGCAAGGCAGGTCGGCACTGAAGCTTTCTTT CASSLFTPNLPARQVGTEAFF
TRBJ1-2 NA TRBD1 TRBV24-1 TGTGCCACCAGTGACCGGGACAGAGGATATGGCTACACCTTC CATSDRDRGYGYTF
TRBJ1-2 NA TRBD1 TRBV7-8 TGTGCCAGCAGCTTAGGGACAGGGCCAGGCTATGGCTACACCTTC CASSLGTGPGYGYTF
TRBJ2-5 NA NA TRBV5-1 TGCGCCAGCAGCTCCAGGACCGGTCAAGAGACCCAGTACTTC CASSSRTGQETQYF
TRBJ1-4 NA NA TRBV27 TGTGCCAGCAGACGAGGGGCGATTAATGAAAAACTGTTTTTT CASRRGAINEKLFF
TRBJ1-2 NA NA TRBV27 TGTGCCAGCCGTAATACGGGGAGCGATGGCTACACCTTC CASRNTGSDGYTF
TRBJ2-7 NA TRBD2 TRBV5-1 TGCGCCAGCAGCTTTACCGGGACGGGGGGCTCCTACGAGCAGTACTTC CASSFTGTGGSYEQYF
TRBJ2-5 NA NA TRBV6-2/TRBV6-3 TGTGCCAGCAGTTACCCGCTAGAGACCCAGTACTTC CASSYPLETQYF
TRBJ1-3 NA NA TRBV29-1 TGCAGCGTTGAATCCCGATTCTCTGGAAACACCATATATTTT CSVESRFSGNTIYF